A selection of T cell receptor beta chains follows, all from one sample in a study of blood T cell repertoires in COVID-19. Sequencing was performed with immunoSEQ multiplex PCR; in TCRdb, only in-frame clones are kept and a portion is missing. The sample yields about 64,000 clones, just over 70% seen once. Sequenced input: PBMCs or T cells enriched from blood (not recorded which). The receptors derive from a woman aged 55 to 70 who had been exposed to COVID-19. Each CDR3 is given with its conserved first and last residue. A D gene is named only where the DNA matches it firmly. A clone size is listed for some rows: how often the clone was seen (once, few, many), or a class if it is expanded.

size: -; D: -; J: TRBJ1-2; V: TRBV19; DNA: TGTGCCAGTAAAGGAACACTAAGTCCCTACACCTTC; CDR3: CASKGTLSPYTF
size: -; D: -; J: TRBJ2-5; V: TRBV6-5; DNA: TGTGCCAGCAGTCTAGCGACGTCGCTACAAGAGACCCAGTACTTC; CDR3: CASSLATSLQETQYF
size: -; D: -; J: TRBJ1-1; V: TRBV6-1; DNA: TGTGCCAGCAGTGAAAGGGTACGGGGCACTGAAGCTTTCTTT; CDR3: CASSERVRGTEAFF
size: -; D: TRBD1; J: TRBJ1-5; V: TRBV2; DNA: TGTGCCAGCAGGAGAGGACAGGCGGGCAATCAGCCCCAGCATTTT; CDR3: CASRRGQAGNQPQHF
size: -; D: TRBD1; J: TRBJ1-5; V: TRBV7-2; DNA: TGTGCCAGCAGCTACAGGGGAAATCAGCCCCAGCATTTT; CDR3: CASSYRGNQPQHF
size: few; D: TRBD1; J: TRBJ1-1; V: TRBV27; DNA: TGTGCCAGCAGCCTGTGGGACAGGGACTTGAACACTGAAGCTTTCTTT; CDR3: CASSLWDRDLNTEAFF
size: few; D: TRBD1; J: TRBJ1-2; V: TRBV9; DNA: TGTGCCAGCAGCCCCCGCGAGGGGGCGAACTATGGCTACACCTTC; CDR3: CASSPREGANYGYTF
size: -; D: -; J: TRBJ2-3; V: TRBV28; DNA: TGTGCCAGCAGTACTAGCTCAATCACAGATACGCAGTATTTT; CDR3: CASSTSSITDTQYF
size: -; D: -; J: TRBJ1-1; V: TRBV10-3; DNA: TGTGCCAGTGCGGGACGGATGAACACTGAAGCTTTCTTT; CDR3: CASAGRMNTEAFF
size: -; D: TRBD1; J: TRBJ1-4; V: TRBV28; DNA: TGTGCCAGCAGTTTATCTGTTGGGACAGGGGGTGAAAAACTGTTTTTT; CDR3: CASSLSVGTGGEKLFF
size: -; D: -; J: TRBJ2-7; V: TRBV7-9; DNA: TGTGCCAGCAGCTTACGGACTAACTCCTCCTACGAGCAGTACTTC; CDR3: CASSLRTNSSYEQYF
size: many; D: TRBD1; J: TRBJ1-1; V: TRBV29-1; DNA: TGCAGCGTCGAACCCGCCGACAGGGGGCTCGGTACTGAAGCTTTCTTT; CDR3: CSVEPADRGLGTEAFF
size: -; D: -; J: TRBJ2-1; V: TRBV6-4; DNA: TGTGCCAGCAGTGACCCTCACGGGGGGCGGCATGAGCAGTTCTTC; CDR3: CASSDPHGGRHEQFF
size: -; D: -; J: TRBJ2-2; V: TRBV19; DNA: TGTGCCAGTAGTTCCAGGGGGGACACCGGGGAGCTGTTTTTT; CDR3: CASSSRGDTGELFF
size: -; D: -; J: TRBJ2-3; V: TRBV14; DNA: TGTGCCAGCAGTCAACAGAGCGGGACACATAGCACAGATACGCAGTATTTT; CDR3: CASSQQSGTHSTDTQYF
size: -; D: -; J: TRBJ2-7; V: TRBV6-2/TRBV6-3; DNA: TGTGCCAGCAGTTCGGAGCGGAGCTCCTACGAGCAGTACTTC; CDR3: CASSSERSSYEQYF
size: -; D: TRBD2; J: TRBJ2-1; V: TRBV7-9; DNA: TGTGCCAGCAGCCTTGGACTAGCGGGGGATGAGCAGTTCTTC; CDR3: CASSLGLAGDEQFF
size: few; D: -; J: TRBJ1-2; V: TRBV5-4; DNA: TGTGCCAGCAGCTTGGTTTCGGGGTATAACTATGGCTACACCTTC; CDR3: CASSLVSGYNYGYTF
size: -; D: -; J: TRBJ2-7; V: TRBV29-1; DNA: TGCAGCGTTGGCAATTCAGGGCCCTACGAGCAGTACTTC; CDR3: CSVGNSGPYEQYF
size: -; D: -; J: TRBJ1-1; V: TRBV5-6; DNA: TGTGCCAGCAGCCATTGGGCAGGGGACACTGAAGCTTTCTTT; CDR3: CASSHWAGDTEAFF
size: -; D: TRBD1; J: TRBJ2-2; V: TRBV9; DNA: TGTGCCAGCAGCGTAGAGGGGGCGCGTAACACCGGGGAGCTGTTTTTT; CDR3: CASSVEGARNTGELFF
size: -; D: -; J: TRBJ1-6; V: TRBV30; DNA: TGTGCCTGGAGGGGCAGGGGCACCAGCTCACCCCTCCACTTT; CDR3: CAWRGRGTSSPLHF
size: -; D: TRBD2; J: TRBJ2-1; V: TRBV12-3/TRBV12-4; DNA: TGTGCCAGCAGTCCCAGACTAGCGAAAGAGCAGTTCTTC; CDR3: CASSPRLAKEQFF
size: -; D: -; J: TRBJ1-1; V: TRBV18; DNA: TGTGCCAGCTCATCTTTGACAGAGAACACTGAAGCTTTCTTT; CDR3: CASSSLTENTEAFF
size: -; D: -; J: TRBJ1-2; V: TRBV6-5; DNA: TGTGCCAGCAGTTCGTCAGGGACTGTAGGCTACACCTTC; CDR3: CASSSSGTVGYTF
size: -; D: TRBD2; J: TRBJ2-2; V: TRBV27; DNA: TGTGCCAGCAGGGGACTAGCAATGGGGGAGCTGTTTTTT; CDR3: CASRGLAMGELFF
size: few; D: TRBD1; J: TRBJ1-2; V: TRBV2; DNA: TGTGCCACCAGGGACAGTCCAACCACCTATGGCTACACCTTC; CDR3: CATRDSPTTYGYTF
size: once; D: TRBD2; J: TRBJ2-3; V: TRBV7-2; DNA: TGTGCCAGCAGCCGACCCGGGACTAGCTCCCAGTATTTT; CDR3: CASSRPGTSSQYF
size: -; D: -; J: TRBJ1-5; V: TRBV3-1/TRBV3-2; DNA: TGTGCCAGCAGCCAAGACTCCAGTTATAGCAATCAGCCCCAGCATTTT; CDR3: CASSQDSSYSNQPQHF
size: once; D: TRBD1; J: TRBJ1-1; V: TRBV10-3; DNA: TGTGCCATCAGTGATGGGACAGCCATGAACACTGAAGCTTTCTTT; CDR3: CAISDGTAMNTEAFF
size: -; D: -; J: TRBJ2-5; V: TRBV30; DNA: TGTGCCTGGAGTGGGGGCGAAGAGACCCAGTACTTC; CDR3: CAWSGGEETQYF
size: -; D: TRBD1; J: TRBJ2-2; V: TRBV12-3/TRBV12-4; DNA: TGTGCCAGCATACAGGGGATCGGGGAGCTGTTTTTT; CDR3: CASIQGIGELFF
size: -; D: -; J: TRBJ2-7; V: TRBV5-5; DNA: TGTGCCAGCAGCTTGATCAGGGGACACGAGCAGTACTTC; CDR3: CASSLIRGHEQYF
size: -; D: -; J: TRBJ1-3; V: TRBV28; DNA: TGTGCCAGCAGTTTCGCGGGCGCCGATGGAAACACCATATATTTT; CDR3: CASSFAGADGNTIYF
size: -; D: TRBD1; J: TRBJ1-1; V: TRBV7-9; DNA: TGTGCCAGCAGCCCCAACAGGGGTCGGCAGAATGAAGCTTTCTTT; CDR3: CASSPNRGRQNEAFF
size: -; D: -; J: TRBJ2-5; V: TRBV12-3/TRBV12-4; DNA: TGTGCCAGCAGAGCAGGGGAGACCCAGTACTTC; CDR3: CASRAGETQYF